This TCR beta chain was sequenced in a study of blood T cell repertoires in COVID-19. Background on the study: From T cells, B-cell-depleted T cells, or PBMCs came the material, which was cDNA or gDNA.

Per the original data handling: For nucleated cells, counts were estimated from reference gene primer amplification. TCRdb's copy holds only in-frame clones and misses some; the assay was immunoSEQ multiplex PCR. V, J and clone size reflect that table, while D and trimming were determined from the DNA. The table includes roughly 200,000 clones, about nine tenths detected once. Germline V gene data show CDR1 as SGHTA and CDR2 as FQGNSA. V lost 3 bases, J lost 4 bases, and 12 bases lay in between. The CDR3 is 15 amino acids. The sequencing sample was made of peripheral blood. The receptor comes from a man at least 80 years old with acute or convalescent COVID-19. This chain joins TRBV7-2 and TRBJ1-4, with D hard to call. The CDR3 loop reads CASSLFFGLNEKLFF. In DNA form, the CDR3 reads TGTGCCAGCAGCTTGTTCTTCGGACTTAATGAAAAACTGTTTTTT. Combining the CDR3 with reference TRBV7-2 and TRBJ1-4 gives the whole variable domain GAGVSQSPSNKVTEKGKDVELRCDPISGHTALYWYRQSLGQGLEFLIYFQGNSAPDKSGLPSDRFSAERTGGSVSTLTIQRTQQEDSAVYLCASSLFFGLNEKLFFGSGTQLSVL.